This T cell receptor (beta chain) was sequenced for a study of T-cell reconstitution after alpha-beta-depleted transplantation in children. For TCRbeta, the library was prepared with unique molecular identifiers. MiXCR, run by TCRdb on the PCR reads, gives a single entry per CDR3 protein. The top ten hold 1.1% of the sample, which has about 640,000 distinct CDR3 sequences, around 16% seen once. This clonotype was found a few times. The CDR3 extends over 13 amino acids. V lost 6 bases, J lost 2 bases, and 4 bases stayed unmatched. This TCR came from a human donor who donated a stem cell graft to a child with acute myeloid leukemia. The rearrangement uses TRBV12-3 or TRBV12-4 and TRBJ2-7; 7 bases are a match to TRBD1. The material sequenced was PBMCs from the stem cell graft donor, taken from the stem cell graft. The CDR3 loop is CASSQGQTYEQYF. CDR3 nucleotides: TGTGCCAGCAGCCAGGGACAGACCTACGAGCAGTACTTC.